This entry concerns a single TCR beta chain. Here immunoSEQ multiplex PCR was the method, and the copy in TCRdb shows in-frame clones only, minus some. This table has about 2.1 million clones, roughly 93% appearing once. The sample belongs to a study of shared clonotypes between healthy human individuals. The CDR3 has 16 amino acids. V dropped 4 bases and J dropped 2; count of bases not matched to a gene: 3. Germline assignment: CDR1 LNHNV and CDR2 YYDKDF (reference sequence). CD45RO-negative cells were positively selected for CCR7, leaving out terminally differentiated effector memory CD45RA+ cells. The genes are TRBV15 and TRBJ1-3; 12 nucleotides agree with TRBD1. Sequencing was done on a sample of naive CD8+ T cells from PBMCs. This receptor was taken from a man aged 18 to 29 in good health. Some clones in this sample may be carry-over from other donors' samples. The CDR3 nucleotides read TGTGCCACCAGCACGGGACAGGGGGCGGCTGGAAACACCATATATTTT. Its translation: CATSTGQGAAGNTIYF.